One and the same sample provided the 11 T cell receptor beta chains below, sequenced in a study of beta chain features in type 1 diabetes. These receptors' targets are unknown. The whole isolated RNA underwent reverse transcription, so sequencing captured expressed TCRB transcripts. Profiling relied on immunoSEQ multiplex PCR, and the TCRdb table lists in-frame clones only, not all of them. The top ten clones hold 0.095% to 0.15% of a sample with around 650,000 clones, 9.5% to 15% of them seen once. Study outcomes and limitations: TCRB CDR3s from Type 1 diabetes patients were moderately but significantly shorter in all four CD4+ subsets.

Sequencing was done on a sample of naive CD4+ T cells from blood. The receptor set was obtained from a man aged 25-40 years with type 1 diabetes.

This clone showed up just a few times. The chain joins TRBV29-1 to TRBJ1-2; D might be TRBD1 (5 bases). Looked up from germline, CDR1 is SQVTM and CDR2 is ANQGSEA. The CDR3 is 10 residues long. V was pared by 6 bases and J by 6 bases, with 8 bases between. CDR3 loop: CSVGTNGYTF. The CDR3 region has the DNA TGCAGCGTGGGGACGAATGGCTACACCTTC. The complete variable domain, with remaining parts taken from reference TRBV29-1 and TRBJ1-2, reads SAVISQKPSRDICQRGTSLTIQCQVDSQVTMMFWYRQQPGQSLTLIATANQGSEATYESGFVIDKFPISRPNLTFSTLTVSNMSPEDSSIYLCSVGTNGYTFGSGTRLTVV.

In its sample, this clone was seen a few times. The genes are TRBV30 and TRBJ1-6, with a possible D match to TRBD1 (5 bases). Germline CDR1 and CDR2: GTSNPN and SVGIG (reference sequence). The CDR3 is 12 residues long. Trimming removed 8 bases at V and 7 bases at J, with 12 bases between. In DNA form, the CDR3 reads TGTGCCCAAGGTGGGGGGAATTCACCCCTCCACTTT. Its protein product is CAQGGGNSPLHF. Looking up the rest from reference TRBV30 and TRBJ1-6 gives the full variable domain: SQTIHQWPATLVQPVGSPLSLECTVEGTSNPNLYWYRQAAGRGLQLLFYSVGIGQISSEVPQNLSASRPQDRQFILSSKKLLLSDSGFYLCAQGGGNSPLHFGNGTRLTVT.

This clone was counted only a few times. The chain combines TRBV7-9 with TRBJ2-1; 7 bases line up with TRBD1. The CDR3 spans 14 residues. J gave up 8 bases and V 3 bases, and 7 bases lay outside the gene matches. CDR1 is SEHNR, CDR2 FQNEAQ, per germline (reference sequence). CDR3 bases: TGTGCCAGCAGCTTGGACAGGAGGTACGATGAGCAGTTCTTC. This sequence encodes CASSLDRRYDEQFF.

The chain combines TRBV5-1 with TRBJ1-2, with 9 bases identical to TRBD1. V shed 0 bases and J 4 bases; nucleotides not matched to a gene: 4. The germline V gene encodes CDR1 SGHRS and CDR2 YFSETQ. The CDR3 contains 15 residues. Here the CDR3 DNA reads TGCGCCAGCAGCTTGGGAGGGACAGGGCCCTATGGCTACACCTTC. It is translated as CASSLGGTGPYGYTF. The whole variable domain, remainder taken from reference TRBV5-1 and TRBJ1-2, is KAGVTQTPRYLIKTRGQQVTLSCSPISGHRSVSWYQQTPGQGLQFLFEYFSETQRNKGNFPGRFSGRQFSNSRSEMNVSTLELGDSALYLCASSLGGTGPYGYTFGSGTRLTVV.

The rearrangement uses TRBV5-6 and TRBJ2-7, with TRBD2 identical over 8 bases. V shed 4 bases, J shed 8 bases, and the junction held 5 bases outside the gene matches. There are 12 residues in the CDR3. CDR1 and CDR2 from the germline V gene are SGHDT and YYEEEE. For the CDR3, the DNA is TGTGCCAGCAGCCCGGGACTAGACCAGCAGTACTTC. The encoded protein is CASSPGLDQQYF.

The J gene is TRBJ2-5, the V gene TRBV9, with unresolved D. V dropped 0 bases and J dropped 2 bases, with 8 bases sitting between them. The CDR3 extends over 14 amino acids. Germline values: CDR1 SGDLS, CDR2 YYNGEE. In nucleotides, the CDR3 is TGTGCCAGCAGCGTAGGTCCAGAACAAGAGACCCAGTACTTC. Translating gives CASSVGPEQETQYF.

This clone was seen more than once but under ten times. CDR3 residues: CASSFTPPTIYF. The CDR3 bases are TGTGCCAGCAGCTTTACGCCCCCAACCATATATTTT. This rearrangement joins TRBV11-2 to TRBJ1-3; D remains ambiguous. Germline CDR1 reads SGHAT; CDR2 reads FQNNGV. V lost 3 bases and J 10 bases, leaving 10 bases between the germline ends. The CDR3 consists of 12 residues.

This clone was observed a few times. This chain links TRBV4-2 with TRBJ1-3; D is uncertain. Germline CDR1 and CDR2: LGHNA and YNFKEQ. V was cut by 1 base and J by 0 bases, with 10 bases left in between. This CDR3 is 16 amino acids long. The CDR3 loop is CASSQAAVNSGNTIYF. The CDR3, as DNA: TGTGCCAGCAGCCAAGCGGCGGTTAACTCTGGAAACACCATATATTTT.

This rearrangement joins TRBV6-1 to TRBJ2-5, with a tentative D call TRBD2 (8 bases). Deletions cut 10 bases from V and 7 bases from J, with 19 bases between. This CDR3 has 13 amino acids. Looked up from germline, CDR1 is MNHNS and CDR2 is SASEGT. CDR3 sequence reads: CATRREGAWTQYF. The CDR3 coding sequence is TGTGCCACAAGACGGGAGGGGGCCTGGACCCAGTACTTC.

There are a few counts of this clone. The rearrangement links TRBV7-2 to TRBJ1-2; D is perhaps TRBD1 (5 bases). V lost 5 bases and J 3 bases, leaving 13 bases between the germline ends. CDR3 length: 14 residues. CDR1 is SGHTA, CDR2 FQGNSA, per germline. The DNA for the CDR3 is TGTGCCAGCAGCACACCGGGCAGGGACTATGGCTACACCTTC. It encodes CASSTPGRDYGYTF.

The chain couples TRBV6-5 to TRBJ2-1; D is unresolved. Germline V gene data show CDR1 as MNHEY and CDR2 as SVGAGI. The CDR3 runs to 12 residues. V was cut by 6 bases and J by 2 bases, with 5 bases left in between. The CDR3 reads CASRGTYNEQFF. The CDR3 DNA reads TGTGCCAGCAGAGGGACCTACAATGAGCAGTTCTTC.